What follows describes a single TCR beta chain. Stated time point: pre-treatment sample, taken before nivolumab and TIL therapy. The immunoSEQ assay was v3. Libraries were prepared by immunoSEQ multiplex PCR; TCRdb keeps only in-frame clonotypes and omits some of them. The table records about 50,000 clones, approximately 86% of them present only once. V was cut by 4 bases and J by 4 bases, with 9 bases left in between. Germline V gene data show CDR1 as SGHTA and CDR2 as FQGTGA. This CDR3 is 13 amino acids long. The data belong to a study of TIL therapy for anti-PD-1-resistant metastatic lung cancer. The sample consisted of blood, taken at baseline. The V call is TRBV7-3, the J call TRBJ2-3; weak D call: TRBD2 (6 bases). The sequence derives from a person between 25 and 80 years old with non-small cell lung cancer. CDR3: CASSSSGADTQYF. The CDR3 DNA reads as TGTGCCAGCAGCTCATCGGGGGCAGATACGCAGTATTTT.